The T cell receptor (beta chain) under discussion was sequenced for a study of shared clonotypes between healthy human individuals. Repertoires were generated with immunoSEQ multiplex PCR, while TCRdb's copy carries only in-frame clones and drops some. Counted here are 2 million to 2.5 million clones, around 90% occurring once; the ten biggest clones make up 0.37%. Germline V gene sequence: CDR1 MDHEN, CDR2 SYDVKM. This CDR3 has 16 residues. Deletions cut 0 bases from V and 2 bases from J, with 8 bases between. The TCR comes from a man aged 18 to 29 in good health. Some clones in this sample may be carry-over from other donors' samples. The source material was naive CD4+ T cells from PBMCs. This sample's subset: CD45RA+ positively selected. The chain uses TRBV28 and TRBJ2-6, with D possibly being TRBD1 (6 bases). The CDR3 loop reads CASSLWGAAGANVLTF. In nucleotides, the CDR3 is TGTGCCAGCAGTTTATGGGGGGCGGCTGGGGCCAACGTCCTGACTTTC.